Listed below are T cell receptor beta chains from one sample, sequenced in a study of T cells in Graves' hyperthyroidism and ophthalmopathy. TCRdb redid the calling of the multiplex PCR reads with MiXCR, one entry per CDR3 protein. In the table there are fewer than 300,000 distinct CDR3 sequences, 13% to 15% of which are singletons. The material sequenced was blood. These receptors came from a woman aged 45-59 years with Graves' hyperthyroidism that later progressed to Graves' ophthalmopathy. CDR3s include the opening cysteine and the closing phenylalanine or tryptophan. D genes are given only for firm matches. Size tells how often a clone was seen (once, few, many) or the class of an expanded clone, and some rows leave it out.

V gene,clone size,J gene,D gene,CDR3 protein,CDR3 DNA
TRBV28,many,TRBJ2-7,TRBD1,CASSLKTGGVGYEQYF,TGTGCCAGCAGTTTAAAAACAGGGGGCGTAGGGTACGAGCAGTACTTC
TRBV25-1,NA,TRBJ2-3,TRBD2,CASSPTSAASTDTQYF,TGTGCCAGCAGCCCGACTAGCGCAGCTAGCACAGATACGCAGTATTTT
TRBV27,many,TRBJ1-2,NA,CASSYWDRRYGYTF,TGTGCCAGCAGTTACTGGGACCGCCGCTATGGCTACACCTTC
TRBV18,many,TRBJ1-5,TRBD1,CASSPRTGEGSWVDQPQHF,TGTGCCAGCTCACCCCGGACAGGCGAGGGATCATGGGTCGATCAGCCCCAGCATTTT
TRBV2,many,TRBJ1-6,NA,CASSESRKNSPLHF,TGTGCCAGCAGTGAAAGCAGAAAAAATTCACCCCTCCACTTT
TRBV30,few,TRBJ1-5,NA,CAWSGGRAQPQHF,TGTGCCTGGAGCGGGGGGCGGGCTCAGCCCCAGCATTTT
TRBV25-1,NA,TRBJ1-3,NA,CASRQTTVGSIYF,TGTGCCAGCAGACAGACAACCGTCGGTTCCATATATTTT
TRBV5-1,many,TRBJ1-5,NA,CASSLDEGDQPQHF,TGCGCCAGCAGCTTGGATGAGGGGGATCAGCCCCAGCATTTT
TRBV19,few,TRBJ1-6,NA,CASRDRRQPNSPLHF,TGTGCCAGTAGGGACCGCCGGCAGCCTAATTCACCCCTCCACTTT
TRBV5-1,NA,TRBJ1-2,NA,CASSLDGFYGYTF,TGCGCCAGCAGCCTGGACGGATTTTATGGCTACACCTTC
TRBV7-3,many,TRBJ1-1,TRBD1,CASSSRTGDTEAFF,TGTGCCAGCAGCTCCCGGACAGGGGACACTGAAGCTTTCTTT
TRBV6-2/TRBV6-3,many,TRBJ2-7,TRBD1,CASSYHPGQGYEQYF,TGTGCCAGCAGTTATCATCCGGGACAGGGTTACGAGCAGTACTTC
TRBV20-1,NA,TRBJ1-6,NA,CSATRGDSPLHF,TGCAGTGCTACGAGGGGGGATTCACCCCTCCACTTT
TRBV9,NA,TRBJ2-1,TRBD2,CASSVDAGGAYNEQFF,TGTGCCAGCAGCGTAGATGCGGGAGGGGCATACAATGAGCAGTTCTTC
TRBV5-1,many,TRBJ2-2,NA,CASSFTGVETGELFF,TGCGCCAGCAGCTTCACGGGAGTGGAGACCGGGGAGCTGTTTTTT
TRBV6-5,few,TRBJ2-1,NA,CASSYSLIPSSYNEQFF,TGTGCCAGCAGTTACTCCTTAATTCCTAGCTCCTACAATGAGCAGTTCTTC
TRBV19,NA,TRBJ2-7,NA,CASTRTDGYEQYF,TGTGCCAGTACCCGGACAGACGGATACGAGCAGTACTTC
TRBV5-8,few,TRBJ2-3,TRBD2,CASNDPAAGGITDTQYF,TGTGCCAGCAACGACCCAGCAGCGGGAGGGATCACAGATACGCAGTATTTT
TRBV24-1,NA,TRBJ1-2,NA,CATSDSLRQPLGYTF,TGTGCCACCAGTGATTCGCTCAGGCAGCCCCTCGGCTACACCTTC
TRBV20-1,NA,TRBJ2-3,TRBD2,CSARNLPGLAGVPPDTQYF,TGCAGTGCTAGAAATCTCCCGGGACTAGCGGGAGTCCCACCAGATACGCAGTATTTT
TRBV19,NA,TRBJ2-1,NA,CASSKARSYNEQFF,TGTGCCAGTAGTAAAGCCCGCTCCTACAATGAGCAGTTCTTC
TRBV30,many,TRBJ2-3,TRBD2,CAWSIVWTSGRTDTQYF,TGTGCCTGGAGTATAGTTTGGACTAGCGGGAGAACAGATACGCAGTATTTT
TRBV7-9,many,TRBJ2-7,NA,CASSGGPTYEQYF,TGTGCCAGCAGCGGAGGGCCTACCTACGAGCAGTACTTC
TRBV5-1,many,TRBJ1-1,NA,CASSMGPTGRTEAFF,TGCGCCAGCAGCATGGGGCCGACAGGACGTACTGAAGCTTTCTTT
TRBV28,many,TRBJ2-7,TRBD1,CASSRGQGRSEQYF,TGTGCCAGCAGTCGAGGACAGGGGAGAAGCGAGCAGTACTTC
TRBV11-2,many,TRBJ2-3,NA,CASSLLRGSTDTQYF,TGTGCCAGCAGCTTATTACGGGGGAGCACAGATACGCAGTATTTT
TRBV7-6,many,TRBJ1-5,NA,CASSQNRNQPQHF,TGTGCCAGCAGCCAGAACAGGAATCAGCCCCAGCATTTT
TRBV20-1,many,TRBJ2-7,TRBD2,CSARDSTSGSSYEQYF,TGCAGTGCTAGAGACTCCACTAGCGGGAGCTCCTACGAGCAGTACTTC
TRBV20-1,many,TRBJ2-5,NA,CSGVHQETQYF,TGCAGTGGGGTCCACCAAGAGACCCAGTACTTC